The rows below give T cell receptor beta chains drawn from one sample of a study of CD8 T cells in ankylosing spondylitis. TCRdb reanalysed the 5' RACE reads using MiXCR and keeps one entry per CDR3 protein. This table holds about 140,000 distinct CDR3 sequences, 6.5% to 8.5% found once. Input material: synovial fluid, either unsorted or a sorted T cell fraction (not recorded which). The receptor set was obtained from a male donor with ankylosing spondylitis. The conserved cysteine and the conserved F or W are not part of the CDR3 here. The order of the fields is V gene, D gene, CDR3 protein. D genes are given only for firm matches.

>TRBV15|-
ATSKLYNEQF
>TRBV4-3|TRBD1
ASSQEEGAGYGYT
>TRBV5-1|-
ASRPGDSNQPQH
>TRBV7-6|-
ASSLFTGLETQY
>TRBV5-1|-
ASSPGANSNQPQH
>TRBV7-9|-
ASSLGPVDGEETQY
>TRBV7-9|-
ASTQRSQETQY
>TRBV7-2|-
ASSGRQGKGYGYT
>TRBV20-1|-
SARDRRNTEAF
>TRBV28|TRBD2
ASSSSSGTSTDTQY
>TRBV30|-
AWTVGSGTDTQY
>TRBV10-2|-
ASSGTVTGYNEQF
>TRBV24-1|TRBD2
ATSGSGGARETQY
>TRBV5-1|TRBD2
ASKRLAGQISGANVLT
>TRBV7-2|-
ASSLQRTHEQY
>TRBV9|-
ASSLRTFSYEQY
>TRBV5-6|-
ASSDTGGDTEAF
>TRBV6-1|-
ASRAKLNTEAF